A single sample gave rise to the 25 T cell receptor beta chains below, sequenced in a study of tumor-infiltrating lymphocytes in primary liver carcinoma. The source material, 20-30 mg of unsorted bulk tissue, was used to co-extract RNA and DNA. From approximately 530 ng of total RNA, TCR beta-specific cDNA was reverse-transcribed using a constant-region primer. Slightly modified ARM-PCR served as the procedure for the TCR beta libraries. These libraries came from three rounds of nested multiplex PCR. Rounds one and two of PCR, each of 10 cycles, were primed with TRBV1-TRBV30 forward primers and a C-beta reverse primer. TCRdb reprocessed the multiplex PCR reads via MiXCR and lists one record per CDR3 protein. This table holds 35,000 to 45,000 distinct CDR3 sequences, 75% found once. Sequencing was done on a sample of tumor-adjacent normal liver tissue. The origin of the receptors is a woman aged 30 to 39 with primary liver carcinoma and hepatitis B virus infection.

The chain combines TRBV4-1 with TRBJ1-2, with TRBD1 matching over 10 bases. CDR1 is MGHRA and CDR2 is YSYEKL in the germline V gene. After removal of 0 bases from V and 3 bases from J, the junction contained 4 bases not matched to a gene. The CDR3 is 16 residues long. CDR3 amino acids: CASSQDRQGADYGYTF. The CDR3 coding sequence is TGCGCCAGCAGCCAAGACCGACAGGGGGCCGACTATGGCTACACCTTC.

A remark on this clonotype: One end of the junction fails to match germline, which may point to a read error. The rearrangement joins TRBV12-3 or TRBV12-4 to TRBJ2-3; D might be TRBD2 (6 bases). The CDR3 runs to 13 residues. CDR3 residues: CASRELATETQYF. The CDR3 DNA is TGTGCCAGCAGGGAACTAGCCACAGAAACGCAGTATTTT.

This clonotype was seen only a few times. The CDR3 does not end in the conserved phenylalanine or tryptophan, so this is likely a read error. V usage is TRBV5-5 and J usage is TRBJ1-6; no firm D call. With 0 bases removed from V and 6 bases from J, the gap between germline ends came to 7 bases. The CDR3 runs 14 residues. Germline loops: CDR1 SGHKS, CDR2 YYEKEE (reference sequence). The CDR3 nucleotides are TGTGCCAGCAGCTTGGATGTCAGTAATTCACCCCTCCACTCT. Encoded protein: CASSLDVSNSPLHS.

As to this clonotype: Compared with germline, one end of the junction differs, possibly owing to a read error. This chain joins TRBV4-3 and TRBJ2-1; D gene ambiguous. CDR1 is LGHNA and CDR2 is YSLEER in the germline V gene. The CDR3 totals 14 residues. The CDR3 loop reads CTSSRTELVNEQFF. DNA for the CDR3: TGCACCAGTAGCCGCACAGAGTTGGTCAATGAGCAGTTCTTC.

This clonotype has a single count. No conserved phenylalanine or tryptophan is present at the end of the CDR3, so a read error is the likely explanation. V is TRBV18 and J is TRBJ2-7; 8 positions match TRBD1. Per germline, CDR1 KGHSH and CDR2 LQKENI. Trimming removed 6 bases from V and 7 bases from J; junction bases left unmatched: 11. This CDR3 spans 14 amino acids. The CDR3 DNA sequence: TGTGCCAGCTCCCCGGGACAGGAGACCCAGGAGCAGTACTTA. Encoded protein: CASSPGQETQEQYL.

In this sample, this clonotype turned up a few times. The chain combines TRBV7-3 with TRBJ2-7; 8 bases line up with TRBD1. Germline lookup yields CDR1 SGHTA and CDR2 FQGTGA. The CDR3 sequence is 15 residues long. V shed 5 bases and J 4 bases; nucleotides not matched to a gene: 10. This CDR3 reads CASSTGAGGNYEQYF. CDR3 DNA sequence: TGTGCCAGCAGCACAGGGGCAGGGGGCAATTACGAGCAGTACTTC.

Concerning this clonotype itself: Because the CDR3 is missing its conserved closing phenylalanine or tryptophan, this is likely a read error. The J gene is TRBJ2-2, the V gene TRBV10-2, with D perhaps matching TRBD1 or TRBD2 (5 bases each). Germline V lookup: CDR1 WSHSY, CDR2 SAAADI. CDR3 size: 14 residues. Trimming removed 5 bases from V and 5 bases from J, with 12 bases in between. In nucleotides, the CDR3 is TGCGCCAGCAGTCCGGGGCGAGTAACCGGGGAGCTGTTTTCT. Encoded protein: CASSPGRVTGELFS.

The sample holds a few counts of this clonotype. The chain has TRBV7-6 and TRBJ1-1; no clear D gene. The V and J ends lost 5 bases and 2 bases respectively, with 9 bases between them. The CDR3 is 13 amino acids. The germline V gene has CDR1 SGHVS and CDR2 FNYEAQ. The CDR3 sequence: CASSEQANTEAFF. The CDR3 nucleotides are TGTGCCAGCAGCGAGCAGGCTAACACTGAAGCTTTCTTT.

With respect to this clonotype: One end of the junction varies from germline; a read error may be responsible. The rearrangement links TRBV11-2 to TRBJ2-7; 14 nucleotides agree with TRBD2. CDR1 SGHAT and CDR2 FQNNGV come from the germline V gene. CDR3 size: 16 residues. The DNA for the CDR3 is TGTGCCAACAGCTCTTGGACTAGCGGGAGGTTCTACGAGCAGTACTTC. Translated: CANSSWTSGRFYEQYF.

In the case of this clonotype: The missing conserved phenylalanine or tryptophan at the end of this CDR3 makes a read error likely. The genes are TRBV6-5 and TRBJ1-1; TRBD1 might be the D (5 bases). Trimming took off 8 bases at V and 0 bases at J, with 7 bases between the two ends. Per germline, CDR1 MNHEY and CDR2 SVGAGI. This CDR3 contains 12 residues. CDR3 coding DNA: TGTGCCAGCTGGGACCTGAACACTGAAGCTTTCTCT. Translated: CASWDLNTEAFS.

This clonotype came up once. The CDR3 carries no conserved terminal phenylalanine or tryptophan, so it likely arises from a read error. This chain uses TRBV11-2 with TRBJ2-2; no clear D gene. Germline CDR1 is SGHAT and CDR2 is FQNNGV. CDR3 length equals 16 residues. Trimming removed 5 bases at V and 11 bases at J, with 24 bases between. As DNA, the CDR3 is TGTGCCAGCAGCCCCGATCCCCAATTGAACACCGACGAGCTGTTTCTT. It is translated as CASSPDPQLNTDELFL.

This clonotype was recorded a few times. A much larger clone differs by one base, so this may be a read error. This rearrangement joins TRBV7-8 to TRBJ2-7, with a tentative D call TRBD2 (5 bases). The germline V gene encodes CDR1 SGHVS and CDR2 FQNEAQ. V was pared by 1 base and J by 5 bases, with 21 bases between. This CDR3 has 17 residues. The CDR3, as DNA: TGTGCCAGCAGCTTAGTAGAGAGACTCCAGCTGGGAGACGAGCAGTACTTC. Translated, it gives CASSLVERLQLGDEQYF.

This clonotype was counted once. An end of the junction does not agree with germline; a read error may underlie this. The chain links TRBV4-2 to TRBJ2-7, with 7 positions matching TRBD2. Per germline, CDR1 LGHNA and CDR2 YNFKEQ. CDR3 size: 17 residues. The CDR3 spells CTSSQEGIAGDAYEQSF. CDR3 nucleotides: TGTACCAGCAGCCAAGAAGGAATCGCGGGGGATGCCTACGAGCAGTCCTTC.

About this clonotype: A read error may explain this, as a much larger clone is one base away. V gene TRBV6-4 combines with J gene TRBJ2-1; weak D call: TRBD1 (6 bases). Trimming cost V 0 bases and J 8 bases, with 14 bases left between them. Germline V CDR1 and CDR2: MRHNA, SNTAGT. The CDR3 consists of 15 residues. The CDR3: CASSDSGGAGDEQFF. As DNA, the CDR3 is TGTGCCAGCAGTGACTCAGGGGGTGCGGGCGATGAGCAGTTCTTC.

A note on this clonotype: At one of its ends the junction is not consistent with the germline gene, which may arise from a read error. The chain joins TRBV14 to TRBJ2-5; D possibly matches TRBD1 or TRBD2 (5 bases each). Germline V gives CDR1 SGHDN, CDR2 FVKESK. CDR3 length: 13 residues. CDR3 DNA sequence: TGTGCCAACAGCCAAGGACTGGGGCGGCCCCAGTACTTC. As protein: CANSQGLGRPQYF.

In regard to this clonotype: A much bigger clone sits one base away, suggesting this may be a read error. The chain carries TRBV29-1 and TRBJ2-1, with TRBD1 as a possible D gene (5 bases). The CDR3 runs to 15 residues. Germline assignment: CDR1 SQVTM and CDR2 ANQGSEA. This chain's CDR3 is CGVDIGASPYNEQFF. As DNA, the CDR3 is TGCGGCGTTGACATTGGGGCCAGCCCCTACAATGAGCAGTTCTTC.

This clonotype came up a few times. This is likely a read error, given that the CDR3 carries no conserved phenylalanine or tryptophan at its end. This chain uses TRBV6-2 or TRBV6-3 with TRBJ2-1; either TRBD1 or TRBD2 may fit D (6 bases each). The length of the CDR3 is 14 residues. The V end lost 6 bases, the J end lost 7 bases, and 16 bases lay between the germline ends. Germline V lookup: CDR1 MNHEY, CDR2 SVGEGT. The DNA of the CDR3 is TGTGCCAGCAGGACCCTGGCGGGACAAAATGAGCAGTTCCTC. Its translation is CASRTLAGQNEQFL.

The chain links TRBV11-1 to TRBJ2-2, with a tentative D call TRBD1 (5 bases). This CDR3 comprises 16 residues. In germline, CDR1 is SGHAT, CDR2 FQDESV (reference sequence). V was clipped by 9 bases and J by 6 bases, with 23 bases between them. The CDR3 spells CASSRVMAGVPGELFF. CDR3 bases: TGTGCCAGTAGCAGGGTTATGGCAGGAGTGCCCGGGGAGCTGTTTTTT. Full variable domain (outside the CDR3, taken from reference TRBV11-1 and TRBJ2-2): EAEVAQSPRYKITEKSQAVAFWCDPISGHATLYWYRQILGQGPELLVQFQDESVVDDSQLPKDRFSAERLKGVDSTLKIQPAELGDSAMYLCASSRVMAGVPGELFFGEGSRLTVL.

With respect to this clonotype: The junction differs from germline at one of its ends, possibly a read error. The chain is built from TRBV11-2 and TRBJ1-2, with D maybe TRBD1 (5 bases). CDR1 and CDR2 (germline): SGHAT, FQNNGV. This CDR3 is built from 14 residues. CDR3 residues: CASNPGGTSYGYTF. The DNA for the CDR3 is TGTGCCAGCAACCCCGGCGGGACGAGTTATGGCTACACGTTC.

As to this clonotype: Mismatch with germline at one junction end may stem from a read error. The chain combines TRBV7-8 with TRBJ2-1, with D tentatively TRBD2 (6 bases). The V gene's germline CDR1 is SGHVS and CDR2 FQNEAQ. The CDR3 loop spans 16 amino acids. As DNA, the CDR3 is TGTGCTAGCAGCCCCCCTCGGGGCGGAGGGTACAATGAGCGGTTCTTT. Protein sequence: CASSPPRGGGYNERFF.

A single count supports this clonotype. A much bigger clone sits one base away, suggesting this may be a read error. This chain joins TRBV14 and TRBJ2-7; the match to TRBD1 covers 7 bases. The CDR3 spans 15 residues. Trimming cost V 2 bases and J 5 bases; bases outside gene matches: 9. The germline V gene has CDR1 SGHDN and CDR2 FVKESK. CDR3 nucleotide sequence: TGTGCCAGCAGCCAAAAACTACCCCAGGGGGACGAGCAGTACTTC. It specifies CASSQKLPQGDEQYF.

Turning to this clonotype: One end of the junction is discordant with germline, which a read error may explain. V usage is TRBV6-1 and J usage is TRBJ1-1; D possibly corresponds to TRBD1 (6 bases). CDR1 is MNHNS and CDR2 is SASEGT in the germline V gene. There are 15 residues in the CDR3. CDR3 coding DNA: TGTGCCAGCGATTTTTGTACAGGGACGAACACTGATGCTTTCTTT. It specifies CASDFCTGTNTDAFF.

The chain uses TRBV4-2 and TRBJ2-5, with D tentatively TRBD1 (6 bases). Between the trimmed V and J ends, which lost 0 bases and 5 bases, there was a span of 13 bases. Per germline, CDR1 LGHNA and CDR2 YNFKEQ. There are 15 residues in the CDR3. The DNA of the CDR3 is TGTGCCAGCAGCCAAGAAGGACAGAGCCAGGAGACCCAGTACTTC. This codes for CASSQEGQSQETQYF.

This clonotype was recorded at least ten times. The gene calls are TRBV5-5 and TRBJ1-1; D is unresolved. The V and J ends lost 0 bases and 6 bases respectively, with 12 bases between them. In germline, CDR1 is SGHKS, CDR2 YYEKEE (reference sequence). The CDR3 covers 14 residues. The CDR3 here is CASSLAFGSPEAFF. Written as DNA, the CDR3 is TGTGCCAGCAGCTTGGCGTTCGGCAGTCCTGAAGCTTTCTTT.

The rearrangement uses TRBV12-5 and TRBJ2-5, with D possibly being TRBD2 (5 bases). This CDR3 region has 13 residues. V lost 5 bases to trimming and J lost 7 bases, with 14 bases between them. The germline V gene encodes CDR1 LGHNT and CDR2 FRNRAP. The CDR3 DNA reads as TGTGCTAGTGGTGGAGGCACCAAGGGGACCCAGTACTTC. Translated: CASGGGTKGTQYF.